This TCR beta chain was captured in a study of T cells in Graves' hyperthyroidism and ophthalmopathy. Notes on the study in general: The majority of expanded thyroid clonotypes above 0.001 also appeared in blood.

The CDR3 is 11 residues long. V was cut by 10 bases and J by 0 bases, with 3 bases left in between. Per the germline V gene, CDR1 is SGHNT and CDR2 is YENEEA. Amplification of TCR beta CDR3 regions was performed using RNA transcripts as template. HTBI primers were used for first-round RT-PCR of the TCR CDR3. MiXCR, run by TCRdb on the multiplex PCR reads, gives a single entry per CDR3 protein. The table includes approximately 870,000 distinct CDR3 sequences, around 38% detected once. This clonotype was detected ten times or more. The antigen is not known. The clonotype originates from a man aged 18 to 29 with Graves' hyperthyroidism. Sequencing was done on a sample of blood. The chain has TRBV11-3 and TRBJ2-2; D gene uncertain. CDR3 sequence (DNA): TGTGCCACCCCGAACACCGGGGAGCTGTTTTTT. Protein product: CATPNTGELFF. The full variable domain, rest sourced from reference TRBV11-3 and TRBJ2-2, is EAGVVQSPRYKIIEKKQPVAFWCNPISGHNTLYWYLQNLGQGPELLIRYENEEAVDDSQLPKDRFSAERLKGVDSTLKIQPAELGDSAVYLCATPNTGELFFGEGSRLTVL.